The entry that follows covers one TCR beta chain sequence. The data stem from a study of siplizumab effects on memory and regulatory T cells. The CDR3 is made up of 14 amino acids. Germline CDR1 LGHNA, CDR2 YSLEER. V was trimmed by 2 bases and J by 4 bases, leaving 11 bases between them. Only in-frame clones appear in the TCRdb table, and some are missing; sequencing was by immunoSEQ multiplex PCR. The table includes about 91,000 clones, about 96% detected once. The sequenced sample was naive CD4+ T cells sorted from blood. This clonotype was obtained from a human donor in good health. The V gene is TRBV4-3, the J gene TRBJ2-5, with D possibly matching TRBD2 (6 bases). The CDR3 sequence is CASSQRVGGETQYF. DNA of the CDR3: TGCGCCAGCAGCCAACGGGTGGGGGGAGAGACCCAGTACTTC.